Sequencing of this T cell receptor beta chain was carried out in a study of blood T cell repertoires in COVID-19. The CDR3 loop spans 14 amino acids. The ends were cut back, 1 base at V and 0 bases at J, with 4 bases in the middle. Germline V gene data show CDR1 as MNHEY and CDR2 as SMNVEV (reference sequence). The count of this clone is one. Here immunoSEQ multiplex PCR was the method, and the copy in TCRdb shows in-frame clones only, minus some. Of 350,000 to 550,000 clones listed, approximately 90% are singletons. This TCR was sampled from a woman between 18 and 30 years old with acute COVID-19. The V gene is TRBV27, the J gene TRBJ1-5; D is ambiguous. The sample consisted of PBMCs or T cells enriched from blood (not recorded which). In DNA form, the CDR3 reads TGTGCCAGCAGTTTATTGGCTAGCAATCAGCCCCAGCATTTT. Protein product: CASSLLASNQPQHF.